Listed here are 31 T cell receptor beta chains from one sample, sequenced in a study of blood T cell repertoires in COVID-19. Profiling relied on immunoSEQ multiplex PCR, and the TCRdb table lists in-frame clones only, not all of them. The sample holds about 350,000 clones, roughly 87% seen once. The sample consisted of PBMCs or T cells enriched from blood (not recorded which). The receptors shown here come from a woman aged 25 to 45 who had recovered from COVID-19.

The genes are TRBV18 and TRBJ2-7; 10 bases map to TRBD1. Trimming removed 0 bases from V and 7 bases from J; junction bases left unmatched: 12. This CDR3 contains 17 residues. Germline V gene data show CDR1 as KGHSH and CDR2 as LQKENI. CDR3 DNA: TGTGCCAGCTCACCACCGTTGTCTGGACAGGGGGTGGCGGAGCAGTACTTC. It specifies CASSPPLSGQGVAEQYF.

This chain uses TRBV11-1 with TRBJ2-7, with D possibly being TRBD1 (6 bases). Trimming removed 2 bases at V and 2 bases at J, with 16 bases between. The germline gives CDR1 SGHAT, CDR2 FQDESV (reference sequence). The length of the CDR3 is 16 residues. Here the CDR3 reads CASSLYREKVPYEQYF. The CDR3 DNA reads TGTGCCAGCAGCTTATACAGGGAAAAGGTCCCCTACGAGCAGTACTTC.

The V call is TRBV15, the J call TRBJ2-1, with 10 nucleotides matching TRBD2. The CDR3 consists of 15 residues. The V and J ends lost 3 bases and 4 bases, in that order; junction bases with no gene match: 3. Germline CDR1 LNHNV, CDR2 YYDKDF (reference sequence). The CDR3 here is CATSRDSGRYNEQFF. Written as DNA, the CDR3 is TGTGCCACCAGCAGGGATAGCGGGAGGTACAATGAGCAGTTCTTC.

The V call is TRBV5-6, the J call TRBJ2-1; unclear D gene. The ends were cut back, 1 base at V and 5 bases at J, with 13 bases in the middle. CDR3 length: 15 residues. Germline CDR1 is SGHDT and CDR2 is YYEEEE. CDR3 residues: CASSLPNYPNNEQFF. CDR3 DNA sequence: TGTGCCAGCAGCTTGCCCAACTACCCGAACAATGAGCAGTTCTTC.

J is TRBJ1-3 and V is TRBV28; D not certain. The CDR3 has 13 amino acids. Deletions cut 7 bases from V and 3 bases from J, with 10 bases between. The germline V gene has CDR1 MDHEN and CDR2 SYDVKM. The DNA for the CDR3 is TGTGCCAGCATTACCGGGATTGGAAACACCATATATTTT. As protein: CASITGIGNTIYF.

V and J are TRBV12-3 or TRBV12-4 and TRBJ1-1; D unresolved. V was clipped by 6 bases and J by 4 bases, with 12 bases between them. This CDR3 has 13 amino acids. CDR3 region: CASSPDAGTEAFF. The CDR3 coding sequence is TGTGCCAGCAGCCCTGACGCAGGCACTGAAGCTTTCTTT.

The chain is built from TRBV7-9 and TRBJ2-2, with 7 bases identical to TRBD2. V was pared by 4 bases and J by 2 bases, with 1 base of the junction left unmatched. The CDR3 totals 14 residues. CDR1 and CDR2 (germline): SEHNR, FQNEAQ (reference sequence). CDR3 DNA sequence: TGTGCCAGCAGCTCGGGACTAAACACCGGGGAGCTGTTTTTT. It yields the protein CASSSGLNTGELFF. The full variable domain, completed using reference TRBV7-9 and TRBJ2-2, is DTGVSQNPRHKITKRGQNVTFRCDPISEHNRLYWYRQTLGQGPEFLTYFQNEAQLEKSRLLSDRFSAERPKGSFSTLEIQRTEQGDSAMYLCASSSGLNTGELFFGEGSRLTVL.

The table lists this clone with a few counts. This sequence joins TRBV5-4 and TRBJ2-2; D is ambiguous. The V gene lost 0 bases and the J gene lost 3 bases, with 6 bases spanning the gap. CDR1 and CDR2 (germline): SGHNT, YYREEE (reference sequence). The CDR3 contains 14 residues. In DNA form, the CDR3 reads TGTGCCAGCAGCTTGGCTCAGTACACCGGGGAGCTGTTTTTT. It codes for CASSLAQYTGELFF.

V is TRBV2 and J is TRBJ2-1; D remains unclear. This CDR3 is 13 amino acids long. Per the germline V gene, CDR1 is SNHLY and CDR2 is FYNNEI. The V gene lost 3 bases and the J gene lost 8 bases, with 11 bases spanning the gap. The CDR3 nucleotides read TGTGCCAGCAGTGAGTATTCCGAGGATGAGCAGTTCTTC. Encoded protein: CASSEYSEDEQFF.

The chain is built from TRBV18 and TRBJ1-4, with 10 bases fitting TRBD1. The CDR3 is made up of 19 amino acids. CDR1 and CDR2 (germline): KGHSH, LQKENI. With 4 bases clipped from V and 3 bases from J, the junction kept 14 bases outside the gene matches. CDR3 nucleotides: TGTGCCAGCTCACTGACCGGGACAGGGGAAGGTACTTCTAATGAAAAACTGTTTTTT. It codes for CASSLTGTGEGTSNEKLFF.

The chain joins TRBV5-1 to TRBJ1-6; the D gene is possibly TRBD1 (5 bases). Trimming removed 0 bases at V and 9 bases at J, with 10 bases between. Germline assignment: CDR1 SGHRS and CDR2 YFSETQ. This CDR3 is 14 amino acids long. The CDR3 loop reads CASSLGGVASPLHF. CDR3 in DNA: TGCGCCAGCAGCTTGGGGGGGGTGGCTTCACCCCTCCACTTT.

This clone was found a few times. This rearrangement joins TRBV9 to TRBJ1-3; TRBD1 matches 7 bases. The germline V gene encodes CDR1 SGDLS and CDR2 YYNGEE. V was pared by 4 bases and J by 2 bases, with 12 bases of the junction left unmatched. The CDR3 length is 17 residues. CDR3 amino acids: CASSLRTGGDPGNTIYF. The CDR3 DNA follows: TGTGCCAGCAGCCTTAGGACAGGCGGGGACCCTGGAAACACCATATATTTT.

As for this clone: Distinct nucleotide sequences in the sample also encode this CDR3. The chain employs TRBV7-9 and TRBJ2-3; D gene uncertain. This CDR3 region has 11 residues. The V end lost 5 bases, the J end lost 6 bases, and 6 bases lay between the germline ends. CDR1 SEHNR and CDR2 FQNEAQ come from the germline V gene (reference sequence). CDR3 protein: CASSPQDTQYF. In DNA, the CDR3 is TGTGCCAGCAGCCCCCAGGATACGCAGTATTTT.

The V and J genes are TRBV9 and TRBJ1-3; 8 bases agree with TRBD1. J lost 1 base, V lost 4 bases, and 1 base had no gene match. CDR3 length: 14 residues. CDR1 and CDR2 from the germline V gene are SGDLS and YYNGEE. CDR3 sequence (DNA): TGTGCCAGCAGCCAGGGGGCTTCTGGAAACACCATATATTTT. It yields the protein CASSQGASGNTIYF.

The chain recombines TRBV2 with TRBJ1-3, with 7 bases identical to TRBD1. With 7 bases clipped from V and 2 bases from J, the junction kept 8 bases outside the gene matches. CDR1 SNHLY and CDR2 FYNNEI come from the germline V gene. The CDR3 sequence is 15 residues long. CDR3 residues: CASIAGGPAGNTIYF. Written as DNA, the CDR3 is TGTGCCAGCATCGCAGGGGGTCCAGCTGGAAACACCATATATTTT. The variable domain in full, with the rest retrieved from reference TRBV2 and TRBJ1-3, is EPEVTQTPSHQVTQMGQEVILRCVPISNHLYFYWYRQILGQKVEFLVSFYNNEISEKSEIFDDQFSVERPDGSNFTLKIRSTKLEDSAMYFCASIAGGPAGNTIYFGEGSWLTVV.

The chain is built from TRBV9 and TRBJ2-1, with TRBD1 identical over 8 bases. After removal of 0 bases from V and 7 bases from J, the junction contained 15 bases not matched to a gene. This CDR3 contains 18 residues. The V gene's germline CDR1 is SGDLS and CDR2 YYNGEE. The CDR3 nucleotides read TGTGCCAGCAGCGTAGGCCTAACGGTGGACAGGGCCGTGAATGAGCAGTTCTTC. Its protein is CASSVGLTVDRAVNEQFF.

The chain employs TRBV5-1 and TRBJ2-1; TRBD1 might be the D (6 bases). Germline V gene lookup returns CDR1 SGHRS and CDR2 YFSETQ. This CDR3 is 16 amino acids long. Trimming stripped 2 bases from V and 1 base from J, with 13 bases between. The CDR3 DNA reads TGCGCCAGCAGCTTTGCAGGGGCAAGTTCCTACAATGAGCAGTTCTTC. Its translation: CASSFAGASSYNEQFF.

The V gene is TRBV12-3 or TRBV12-4, the J gene TRBJ2-7; perhaps TRBD2 as D (6 bases). V lost 6 bases and J 4 bases, leaving 13 bases between the germline ends. The CDR3 loop spans 13 amino acids. The CDR3 loop reads CASSQPEGYEQYF. The DNA of the CDR3 is TGTGCCAGCAGCCAACCGGAGGGTTACGAGCAGTACTTC.

This clone appeared once. This chain links TRBV10-3 with TRBJ2-7, with TRBD2 as a possible D gene (6 bases). V lost 2 bases and J lost 3, with 11 bases in between. There are 14 residues in the CDR3. From germline, CDR1 is ENHRY and CDR2 SYGVKD. For the CDR3, the DNA is TGTGCCATCAGTGAGGGTCTCGGGGGCTACGAGCAGTACTTC. It codes for CAISEGLGGYEQYF.

V usage is TRBV13 and J usage is TRBJ2-7, with D possibly being TRBD1 (6 bases). With 4 bases removed from V and 3 bases from J, the gap between germline ends came to 13 bases. From germline, CDR1 is PRHDT and CDR2 FYEKMQ (reference sequence). The CDR3 consists of 14 residues. This CDR3 is CASSSRQELYEQYF. The CDR3, as DNA: TGTGCCAGCAGCTCCCGACAGGAGCTCTACGAGCAGTACTTC.

CDR3 loop: CASSSSGGGGNTEAFF. In DNA form, the CDR3 reads TGTGCCAGCAGCTCCAGCGGAGGAGGCGGGAACACTGAAGCTTTCTTT. The chain carries TRBV7-9 and TRBJ1-1; D not certain. The CDR3 extends over 16 amino acids. In germline, CDR1 is SEHNR, CDR2 FQNEAQ (reference sequence). V lost 4 bases and J lost 1, with 16 bases in between.

V is TRBV28 and J is TRBJ1-5; D might be TRBD1 (6 bases). The CDR3 consists of 13 residues. V was pared by 5 bases and J by 7 bases, with 12 bases between. Germline V gives CDR1 MDHEN, CDR2 SYDVKM. CDR3 DNA sequence: TGTGCCAGCAGTACGGTGGGGGCCCAGCCCCAGCATTTT. Amino acid sequence: CASSTVGAQPQHF.

The chain recombines TRBV18 with TRBJ1-2; a weak D match, TRBD1 (5 bases). CDR3 size: 13 residues. Deletions cut 3 bases from V and 1 base from J, with 6 bases between. Germline CDR1 reads KGHSH; CDR2 reads LQKENI. For the CDR3, the DNA is TGTGCCAGCTCACCGACAGTTAACTATGGCTACACCTTC. It codes for CASSPTVNYGYTF.

Notes on this clone: This may come from a read error, since a much larger clone is one base off. The chain recombines TRBV7-9 with TRBJ1-5; a possible D gene is TRBD1 (5 bases). Germline CDR1 reads SEHNR; CDR2 reads FQNEAQ (reference sequence). This CDR3 region has 14 residues. V was clipped by 1 base and J by 2 bases, with 6 bases between them. CDR3 amino acids: CASSLETGNQPQHF. DNA of the CDR3: TGTGCCAGCAGCTTAGAGACAGGCAATCAGCCCCAGCATTTT.

The rearrangement links TRBV24-1 to TRBJ2-7, with TRBD2 identical over 8 bases. Per the germline V gene, CDR1 is KGHDR and CDR2 is SFDVKD. The CDR3 runs 16 residues. With 7 bases clipped from V and 7 bases from J, the junction kept 17 bases outside the gene matches. In DNA, the CDR3 is TGTGCCACCAGCCATGGGGACGGGAGGGCGGCGGGGGAGCAGTACTTC. It encodes CATSHGDGRAAGEQYF.

This clone was found once. This sequence joins TRBV9 and TRBJ2-7; the match to TRBD1 covers 11 bases. The CDR3 length is 14 residues. Germline CDR1 is SGDLS and CDR2 is YYNGEE. Trimming removed 4 bases from V and 3 bases from J; junction bases left unmatched: 3. CDR3 sequence (DNA): TGTGCCAGCAGCACTGGGACAGGGGGCTACGAGCAGTACTTC. Protein: CASSTGTGGYEQYF.

This chain uses TRBV5-4 with TRBJ2-5; D may be TRBD2 (6 bases). This CDR3 comprises 14 residues. Trimming left V 2 bases short and J 1 base short, with 9 bases between. The germline V gene has CDR1 SGHNT and CDR2 YYREEE (reference sequence). The DNA for the CDR3 is TGTGCCAGCAGCTTACGGGACTCCCAAGAGACCCAGTACTTC. It yields the protein CASSLRDSQETQYF.

The chain carries TRBV7-9 and TRBJ1-5, with D tentatively TRBD1 (6 bases). Germline values: CDR1 SEHNR, CDR2 FQNEAQ (reference sequence). The CDR3 is 15 amino acids. Trimming took 5 bases from V and 5 from J, leaving 16 bases between them. This chain's CDR3 is CASSQWGGEDQPQHF. CDR3 DNA sequence: TGTGCCAGCAGCCAGTGGGGGGGCGAAGATCAGCCCCAGCATTTT.

The gene calls are TRBV6-1 and TRBJ2-7, with a weak D call TRBD1 (6 bases). Germline assignment: CDR1 MNHNS and CDR2 SASEGT. The V and J ends lost 3 bases and 2 bases respectively, with 14 bases between them. This CDR3 has 15 amino acids. CDR3: CASSDPTGHPYEQYF. The DNA of the CDR3 is TGTGCCAGCAGTGACCCGACGGGACACCCCTACGAGCAGTACTTC.

This chain links TRBV7-3 with TRBJ1-1, with 8 bases aligning to TRBD1. With 5 bases clipped from V and 1 base from J, the junction kept 3 bases outside the gene matches. CDR3 size: 14 residues. Looked up from germline, CDR1 is SGHTA and CDR2 is FQGTGA. CDR3 amino acids: CASSTGTGNTEAFF. CDR3 in DNA: TGTGCCAGCAGCACCGGGACAGGGAACACTGAAGCTTTCTTT.

The genes are TRBV27 and TRBJ2-1; 9 nucleotides match TRBD2. The CDR3 extends over 17 amino acids. The germline CDR1 and CDR2 sequences are MNHEY and SMNVEV (reference sequence). V was pared by 6 bases and J by 5 bases, with 14 bases of the junction left unmatched. In DNA form, the CDR3 reads TGTGCCAGCAGCGTAACAGTAGCGGGAGCCTTTCACAATGAGCAGTTCTTC. Protein sequence: CASSVTVAGAFHNEQFF.